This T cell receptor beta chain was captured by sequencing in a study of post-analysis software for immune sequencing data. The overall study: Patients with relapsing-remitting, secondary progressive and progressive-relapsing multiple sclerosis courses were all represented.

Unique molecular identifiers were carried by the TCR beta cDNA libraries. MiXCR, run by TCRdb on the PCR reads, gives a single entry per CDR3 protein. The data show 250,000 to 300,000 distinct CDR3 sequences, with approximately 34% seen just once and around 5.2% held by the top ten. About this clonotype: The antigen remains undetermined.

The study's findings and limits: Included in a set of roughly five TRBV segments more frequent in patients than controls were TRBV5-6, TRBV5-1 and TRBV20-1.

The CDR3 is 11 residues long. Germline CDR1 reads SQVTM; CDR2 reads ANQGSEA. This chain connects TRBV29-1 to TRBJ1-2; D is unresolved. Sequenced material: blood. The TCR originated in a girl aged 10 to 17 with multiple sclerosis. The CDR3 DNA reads TGCAACGCGCGGGAGGGCAATGGCTACACCTTC. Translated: CNAREGNGYTF. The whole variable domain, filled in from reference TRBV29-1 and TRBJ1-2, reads SAVISQKPSRDICQRGTSLTIQCQVDSQVTMMFWYRQQPGQSLTLIATANQGSEATYESGFVIDKFPISRPNLTFSTLTVSNMSPEDSSIYLCNAREGNGYTFGSGTRLTVV.